This entry features one T cell receptor beta chain sequence. These data come from a study of T cell responses to AZD1222 COVID-19 vaccine. There are 15 residues in the CDR3. V was clipped by 2 bases and J by 1 base, with 11 bases between them. Looked up from germline, CDR1 is MNHEY and CDR2 is SVGAGI. Produced via immunoSEQ multiplex PCR; TCRdb's table is partial and in-frame only. The sample includes about 150,000 clones, 91% of them seen just once. This clonotype was sampled from an adult in good health. Specimen: peripheral blood, collected on day 0 of AZD1222 vaccination. V is TRBV6-5 and J is TRBJ1-1; perhaps TRBD1 as D (6 bases). This CDR3 is CASSYSTGRNTEAFF. CDR3 nucleotide sequence: TGTGCCAGCAGTTACAGTACAGGGAGGAACACTGAAGCTTTCTTT.